This T cell receptor (beta chain) was recorded in a study of blood T cell repertoires in COVID-19. Generated by immunoSEQ multiplex PCR, the TCRdb table keeps only in-frame clones and is missing some. The sample contains under 250,000 clones, approximately 91% of which appear only once. CDR1 is SGHRS, CDR2 YFSETQ, per germline. Germline trimming cut 3 bases from V and 7 bases from J; bases unmatched to any gene: 4. The CDR3 consists of 15 residues. The chain carries TRBV5-1 and TRBJ2-1, with TRBD2 matching over 13 bases. Input material: peripheral blood. This receptor was taken from a man aged 55-75 years who had recovered from COVID-19. Here the CDR3 reads CASSSLAGGYNEQFF. In DNA, the CDR3 is TGCGCCAGCAGCTCACTAGCGGGGGGGTATAATGAGCAGTTCTTC.